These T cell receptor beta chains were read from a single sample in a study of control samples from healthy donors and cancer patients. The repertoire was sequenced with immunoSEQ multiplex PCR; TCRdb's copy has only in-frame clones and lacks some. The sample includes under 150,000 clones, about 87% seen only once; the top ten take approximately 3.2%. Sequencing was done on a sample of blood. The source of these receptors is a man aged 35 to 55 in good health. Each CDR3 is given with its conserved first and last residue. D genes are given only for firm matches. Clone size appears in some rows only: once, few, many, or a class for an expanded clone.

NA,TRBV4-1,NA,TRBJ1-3,TGCGCCAGCAGCCCACATATGAGGGGCCTGGGGTTCGGTATTCGGAAGGGAAACACCATATATTTT,CASSPHMRGLGFGIRKGNTIYF
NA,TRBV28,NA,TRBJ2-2,TGTGCCAGCATATACGGGAACACCGGGGAGCTGTTTTTT,CASIYGNTGELFF
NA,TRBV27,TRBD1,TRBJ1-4,TGTGCCAGCAGTCCAGGGACCGGGACAGGGATTGAAAAACTGTTTTTT,CASSPGTGTGIEKLFF
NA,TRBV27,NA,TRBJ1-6,TGTGCCAGCAGGGACAGAGCCTATAATTCACCCCTCCACTTT,CASRDRAYNSPLHF
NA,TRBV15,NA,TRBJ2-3,TGTGCCACCAGCAGAGAGGGACGGGCGACAGATACGCAGTATTTT,CATSREGRATDTQYF
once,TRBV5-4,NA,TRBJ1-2,TGTGCCAGCAGCTTGGGGGTAGACTATGGCTACACCTTC,CASSLGVDYGYTF
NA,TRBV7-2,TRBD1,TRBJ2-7,TGTGCCAGCAGCTCATACGCCGGGACAGGGGCCGAGCAGTACTTC,CASSSYAGTGAEQYF
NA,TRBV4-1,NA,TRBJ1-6,TGCGCCAGCAGCCAAGAAGGGGCAGCGCCAAATTCACCCCTCCACTTT,CASSQEGAAPNSPLHF
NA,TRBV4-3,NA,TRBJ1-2,TGCGCCAGCAGCCAAGACAGGCTAGCCTCCTATGGCTACACCTTC,CASSQDRLASYGYTF
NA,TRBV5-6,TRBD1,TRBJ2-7,TGTGCCAGCAGCCGGGACAGGGTCTTGCAGCAGTACTTC,CASSRDRVLQQYF
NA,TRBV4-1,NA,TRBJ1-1,TGCGCCAGCAGGAGAGTGGGTAATACTGAAGCTTTCTTT,CASRRVGNTEAFF
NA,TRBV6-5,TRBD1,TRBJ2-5,TGTGCCAGCAGTTACGGGGACAGGGCGTCGGAGACCCAGTACTTC,CASSYGDRASETQYF
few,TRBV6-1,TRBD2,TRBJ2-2,TGTGCCAGCAGTGAAGCCCTTAGCGGGGGGGCGAACACCGGGGAGCTGTTTTTT,CASSEALSGGANTGELFF
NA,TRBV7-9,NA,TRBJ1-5,TGTGCCAGCAGCTTAGGGGTTTCGGGTACAGGGCACTTATATTTT,CASSLGVSGTGHLYF
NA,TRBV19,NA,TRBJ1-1,TGTGCCAGTAGTATTGGCACAAGGGGCCTGGGCACTGAAGCTTTCTTT,CASSIGTRGLGTEAFF
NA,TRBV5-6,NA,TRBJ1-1,TGTGCCAGCAGGAGCGAGGTATCGAACACTGAAGCTTTCTTT,CASRSEVSNTEAFF